This TCR beta chain was identified during a study of cytomegalovirus exposure and HLA in healthy donors. Study-wide results and limits: Productive status was seen about 90% or about 30% of the time for most TCR beta V segments in an earlier analysis. Rarity held for most TCR sequences, but there were some public TCRs that occurred in many donors. Evidence from a later analysis indicated that most CMV-associated TCR beta chains looked HLA-restricted.

Healthy bone marrow donors made up the donors. Both 60 Vbeta primers and 13 Jbeta primers went into the PCR. Using immunoSEQ multiplex PCR, the repertoire was profiled, and TCRdb retains in-frame clones only, with some absent. Recorded for this sample: around 80,000 clones. About this clone: Its matching antigen is unknown.

This sequence was found in a man aged 40-50 years in good health and CMV-seronegative. The material sequenced was PBMCs.

CDR3 bases: TGTGCCAGCAGTGAACGGTTCCTAGCGGGAGTAGGGGCCAAAAACATTCAGTACTTC. Amino acid sequence: CASSERFLAGVGAKNIQYF. V usage is TRBV6-1 and J usage is TRBJ2-4; 10 bases line up with TRBD2. The CDR3 loop spans 19 amino acids. The ends lost 2 bases at V and 1 base at J; junction bases unmatched: 11. Germline CDR1 MNHNS, CDR2 SASEGT.